These T cell receptor beta chains were read from a single sample in a study of blood T cell repertoires in COVID-19. Measured with immunoSEQ multiplex PCR; TCRdb has only the in-frame clones, and not every one. The table records 90,000 to 150,000 clones, about 90% of them present only once. Material for sequencing was peripheral blood. The source of these receptors is a man aged 70 or older who had recovered from COVID-19. The CDR3 runs from the conserved cysteine through the conserved F or W. Fields, in order: D gene, V gene, J gene, clone size, CDR3 protein, CDR3 DNA. A D gene is named only where the DNA matches it firmly. A row's size may be missing; if present it is once, few, many or a size class.

>.|TRBV20-1|TRBJ2-7|.
CSALRFYEQYF
TGCAGTGCCCTCAGATTTTACGAGCAGTACTTC
>TRBD2|TRBV5-1|TRBJ2-3|.
CASRGGPGSTDTQYF
TGCGCCAGCAGGGGAGGGCCGGGGAGCACAGATACGCAGTATTTT
>TRBD1|TRBV4-1|TRBJ1-2|.
CASSQAGQGGLYGYTF
TGCGCCAGCAGCCAAGCGGGACAGGGGGGTCTCTATGGCTACACCTTC
>TRBD2|TRBV18|TRBJ2-1|.
CASSPGLAGGPWEQFF
TGTGCCAGCTCACCGGGACTAGCGGGAGGGCCCTGGGAGCAGTTCTTC
>.|TRBV14|TRBJ1-3|.
CASSQDNSGNTIYF
TGTGCCAGCAGCCAAGATAACTCTGGAAACACCATATATTTT
>TRBD2|TRBV6-5|TRBJ2-3|few
CASRMSGASTDTQYF
TGTGCCAGCAGAATGAGCGGGGCTAGCACAGATACGCAGTATTTT
>.|TRBV2|TRBJ2-1|.
CASRVFPGHEQFF
TGTGCCAGCAGGGTCTTTCCAGGCCATGAGCAGTTCTTC
>TRBD1|TRBV5-6|TRBJ2-2|.
CASSSTGQGGAGELFF
TGTGCCAGCAGCAGCACGGGACAGGGCGGGGCCGGGGAGCTGTTTTTT
>TRBD2|TRBV19|TRBJ2-1|.
CASSISGLASEQFF
TGTGCCAGTAGTATATCGGGACTAGCTTCCGAGCAGTTCTTC
>TRBD2|TRBV11-2|TRBJ2-5|.
CASSSTLAPQETQYF
TGTGCCAGCAGCTCGACACTAGCGCCCCAAGAGACCCAGTACTTC
>TRBD1|TRBV5-1|TRBJ2-7|.
CASTIPTGVRYEQYF
TGCGCCAGCACCATTCCGACAGGGGTTAGATACGAGCAGTACTTC
>TRBD1|TRBV6-1|TRBJ2-3|.
CASSGAGGKFGTDTQYF
TGTGCCAGCAGTGGGGCAGGGGGTAAATTTGGCACAGATACGCAGTATTTT
>TRBD1|TRBV4-1|TRBJ1-5|.
CASSRGTADQPQHF
TGCGCCAGCAGCCGAGGGACAGCGGATCAGCCCCAGCATTTT
>TRBD1|TRBV5-5|TRBJ2-7|.
CASSLDAGGLDEQYF
TGTGCCAGCAGCTTGGATGCAGGGGGCCTGGACGAGCAGTACTTC
>.|TRBV18|TRBJ2-5|.
CASSPRLPETQYF
TGTGCCAGCTCACCACGTCTCCCAGAGACCCAGTACTTC
>.|TRBV2|TRBJ2-2|.
CASSLSSPGELFF
TGTGCCAGCAGTCTATCTTCGCCCGGGGAGCTGTTTTTT
>.|TRBV6-5|TRBJ2-3|few
CASSRGSADTQYF
TGTGCCAGCAGTAGAGGGAGTGCAGATACGCAGTATTTT
>.|TRBV4-2|TRBJ1-5|.
CASSQGIYGQPQHF
TGTGCCAGCAGCCAAGGTATATACGGTCAGCCCCAGCATTTT
>TRBD1|TRBV5-1|TRBJ2-2|.
CASSWDSHTGELFF
TGCGCCAGCAGCTGGGACAGCCACACCGGGGAGCTGTTTTTT
>.|TRBV5-1|TRBJ1-3|.
CASSLGRSSGNTIYF
TGCGCCAGCAGCTTGGGGAGAAGCTCTGGAAACACCATATATTTT
>.|TRBV11-2|TRBJ2-5|.
CASSLYTTPQTQYF
TGTGCCAGCAGCTTATATACTACCCCCCAGACCCAGTACTTC
>.|TRBV6-6|TRBJ2-1|.
CASKTGRNNEQFF
TGTGCCAGCAAGACGGGGAGGAACAATGAGCAGTTCTTC
>.|TRBV5-1|TRBJ2-3|.
CASSLGLDISTDTQYF
TGCGCCAGCAGCTTGGGGCTGGACATCAGCACAGATACGCAGTATTTT
>.|TRBV28|TRBJ1-2|once
CASSTGGVRGYTF
TGTGCCAGCAGTACCGGGGGGGTGCGGGGCTACACCTTC
>.|TRBV9|TRBJ2-1|.
CASSVGVRGASYNEQFF
TGTGCCAGCAGCGTAGGAGTCAGGGGGGCGTCCTACAATGAGCAGTTCTTC
>.|TRBV5-4|TRBJ1-1|.
CASSLADRTHTEAFF
TGTGCCAGCAGCTTGGCCGACAGAACACACACTGAAGCTTTCTTT
>TRBD1|TRBV27|TRBJ1-6|.
CASSLVQGAPLHF
TGTGCCAGCAGTTTGGTACAGGGGGCACCCCTCCACTTT
>.|TRBV11-3|TRBJ1-1|once
CASSRDRENTEAFF
TGTGCCAGCAGCCGAGACAGAGAGAACACTGAAGCTTTCTTT